This T cell receptor (beta chain) was obtained from a study of T cells in Graves' hyperthyroidism and ophthalmopathy. Amplified TCR beta CDR3 regions came from RNA transcripts. TCR CDR3 regions were first amplified by RT-PCR with HTBI primers. TCRdb passed the multiplex PCR reads through MiXCR, listing each CDR3 protein once. The data contain about 250,000 distinct CDR3 sequences, over 20% of them seen just once; the ten biggest clones take up 35%. This clonotype was observed a handful of times. V lost 0 bases to trimming and J lost 4 bases; unmatched junction nucleotides: 12. The CDR3 has 18 amino acids. CDR1 is DFQATT and CDR2 is SNEGSKA in the germline V gene (reference sequence).

Material: blood. The TCR sequence derives from a woman aged 40 to 50 with Graves' ophthalmopathy. The V gene is TRBV20-1, the J gene TRBJ2-2, with TRBD2 identical over 9 bases. The CDR3 DNA is TGCAGTGCTAGAGATCGTCAGAGGGCTAGCGGGATCACCGGGGAGCTGTTTTTT. It is translated as CSARDRQRASGITGELFF.